What follows are 26 T cell receptor beta chains derived from one specimen sequenced in a study of Ad26.COV2.S vaccination and SARS-CoV-2 variants (dated by TCRdb to about 2021). The treatment or condition label of this sample denotes: roughly 20 received Ad26.COV2.S at low or high dose, single or two shots; roughly 5 received placebo; per-sample allocation not given. For vaccine and placebo recipients, the sequenced repertoires came from samples collected on day 63 after the first injection. The protocol used for the library was the immunoSEQ multiplex PCR assay. The immuneACCESS repertoire file appears here via TCRdb, limited to in-frame rearrangements. These files lack a portion of the clones; in checked studies, under half of the deficit traces to unresolved V genes, and the cause of the others is not known. This sample comprises about 350,000 clones, about 88% of them detected only once. 6.4% of the sample lies in the top ten.

This specimen consisted of peripheral blood, obtained in a trial of Ad26.COV2.S vaccine versus placebo. The origin of the receptors is a person between 18 and 59 years old who received the Ad26.COV2.S COVID-19 vaccine or a placebo.

The chain has TRBV7-2 and TRBJ1-3; 7 bases line up with TRBD1. Germline CDR1 reads SGHTA; CDR2 reads FQGNSA. After removal of 5 bases from V and 1 base from J, the junction contained 11 bases not matched to a gene. The CDR3 has 17 residues. The CDR3 nucleotides read TGTGCCAGCAGCCTATTTACGACAGGGAGGTCTGGAAACACCATATATTTT. Translating gives CASSLFTTGRSGNTIYF.

This clone was observed once. The V call is TRBV19, the J call TRBJ2-2, with D perhaps matching TRBD1 or TRBD2 (5 bases each). V was shortened by 9 bases and J by 0 bases, with 23 bases between the two germline ends. Germline CDR1 is LNHDA and CDR2 is SQIVND (reference sequence). The CDR3 spans 18 residues. DNA of the CDR3: TGTGCCAGCCATAGAGGGGCTCGTAGTGGGTCGAACACCGGGGAGCTGTTTTTT. This translates into CASHRGARSGSNTGELFF. Variable domain in full (rest from reference TRBV19 and TRBJ2-2): DGGITQSPKYLFRKEGQNVTLSCEQNLNHDAMYWYRQDPGQGLRLIYYSQIVNDFQKGDIAEGYSVSREKKESFPLTVTSAQKNPTAFYLCASHRGARSGSNTGELFFGEGSRLTVL.

The V gene is TRBV19, the J gene TRBJ1-1; TRBD1 matches at 10 bases. The CDR3 has 16 residues. The V gene end was trimmed by 5 bases and the J gene end by 2 bases; junction bases not matched to a gene: 8. From germline, CDR1 is LNHDA and CDR2 SQIVND (reference sequence). The CDR3 DNA reads as TGTGCCAGTAGTGTTCGGGACAGGGGTTATAACACTGAAGCTTTCTTT. Translating gives CASSVRDRGYNTEAFF.

The chain has TRBV27 and TRBJ2-1, with D possibly matching TRBD2 (6 bases). The CDR3 is 13 residues long. Germline CDR1 is MNHEY and CDR2 is SMNVEV (reference sequence). Trimming shortened V by 5 bases and J by 3 bases, and 8 bases separated the two germline ends. The CDR3 nucleotides read TGTGCCAGCAGTCGGGACTTCTACAATGAGCAGTTCTTC. Amino acids: CASSRDFYNEQFF.

This clone was recorded once. This chain uses TRBV29-1 with TRBJ2-2, with D unresolved. Germline V CDR1 and CDR2: SQVTM, ANQGSEA. With 7 bases removed from V and 0 bases from J, the gap between germline ends came to 6 bases. The CDR3 is 12 residues long. CDR3: CSAQSNTGELFF. In nucleotides, the CDR3 is TGCAGCGCGCAGTCGAACACCGGGGAGCTGTTTTTT.

The chain links TRBV7-9 to TRBJ1-5; TRBD1 might be the D (5 bases). This CDR3 has 19 residues. Germline values: CDR1 SEHNR, CDR2 FQNEAQ (reference sequence). Trimming cost V 0 bases and J 0 bases, with 18 bases left between them. In DNA form, the CDR3 reads TGTGCCAGCAGCTTAGCCCGCGGGGGAAGTGAACTTAGCAATCAGCCCCAGCATTTT. This translates into CASSLARGGSELSNQPQHF.

The chain combines TRBV18 with TRBJ1-1; a weak D match, TRBD1 (5 bases). The CDR3 runs to 12 residues. The V gene lost 6 bases and the J gene lost 7 bases, with 12 bases spanning the gap. Germline V CDR1 and CDR2: KGHSH, LQKENI. The CDR3 spells CASSPRESEAFF. CDR3 DNA sequence: TGTGCCAGCTCCCCCAGGGAGAGTGAAGCTTTCTTT.

The V and J genes are TRBV5-1 and TRBJ1-6, with D tentatively TRBD1 (5 bases). The germline gives CDR1 SGHRS, CDR2 YFSETQ. V lost 5 bases to trimming and J lost 7 bases, with 13 bases between them. The CDR3 is 14 amino acids. DNA for the CDR3: TGCGCCAGCAGTCCTGGGGGGGACAATTCACCCCTCCACTTT. Residues: CASSPGGDNSPLHF.

The chain carries TRBV6-2 or TRBV6-3 and TRBJ1-2; 11 bases fit TRBD1. Germline assignment: CDR1 MNHEY and CDR2 SVGEGT. The CDR3 is 17 amino acids. J gave up 2 bases and V 5 bases, and 10 bases lay outside the gene matches. CDR3 sequence reads: CASSGRFWTGGNYGYTF. The CDR3 DNA sequence: TGTGCCAGCAGTGGGAGGTTCTGGACAGGGGGCAACTATGGCTACACCTTC.

This clone was detected once. The gene calls are TRBV7-2 and TRBJ2-5; TRBD2 is a possible D gene (6 bases). Deletions cut 5 bases from V and 5 bases from J, with 12 bases between. This CDR3 spans 13 amino acids. In germline, CDR1 is SGHTA, CDR2 FQGNSA. CDR3 in amino acids: CASSPGGRETQYF. For the CDR3, the DNA is TGTGCCAGCAGCCCCGGAGGGAGGGAGACCCAGTACTTC.

This sequence joins TRBV4-2 and TRBJ1-1; a weak D match, TRBD1 (5 bases). Germline CDR1 is LGHNA and CDR2 is YNFKEQ. V lost 6 bases and J lost 0, with 11 bases in between. This CDR3 spans 14 amino acids. The CDR3 DNA reads as TGTGCCAGCAGGGACCGGGGGATGAACACTGAAGCTTTCTTT. Translating gives CASRDRGMNTEAFF.

This clone is a singleton in its sample. The chain combines TRBV7-9 with TRBJ2-5; 7 positions match TRBD2. The germline V gene encodes CDR1 SEHNR and CDR2 FQNEAQ (reference sequence). This CDR3 spans 16 amino acids. V lost 7 bases, J lost 2 bases, and 13 bases stayed unmatched. The CDR3 sequence: CASTRIEGGPQETQYF. CDR3 DNA: TGTGCCAGCACCCGAATCGAGGGAGGGCCTCAAGAGACCCAGTACTTC.

In its sample, this clone was seen once. The rearrangement uses TRBV7-3 and TRBJ1-1; no reliable D call. The length of the CDR3 is 13 residues. Germline-derived CDR1 and CDR2 are SGHTA and FQGTGA. V was clipped by 4 bases and J by 5 bases, with 11 bases between them. CDR3 nucleotides: TGTGCCAGCAGCTCCCAACAGCTAACTGAAGCTTTCTTT. Its translation: CASSSQQLTEAFF.

The genes are TRBV9 and TRBJ1-3, with D possibly being TRBD1 (5 bases). V was cut by 3 bases and J by 9 bases, with 13 bases left in between. Germline V lookup: CDR1 SGDLS, CDR2 YYNGEE. The CDR3 runs to 13 residues. The CDR3 DNA sequence: TGTGCCAGCAGCGAGGGGCCAGGAGGCACCATATATTTT. This encodes CASSEGPGGTIYF.

The chain carries TRBV14 and TRBJ1-1; the match to TRBD1 covers 11 bases. Looked up from germline, CDR1 is SGHDN and CDR2 is FVKESK. This CDR3 contains 17 residues. The trim removed 1 base at V and 6 bases at J, leaving 10 bases unmatched. CDR3 nucleotides: TGTGCCAGCAGCCAAGTCGTAATGGGGACAGGGGGGCCTGAAGCTTTCTTT. This sequence encodes CASSQVVMGTGGPEAFF.

The V gene is TRBV10-3, the J gene TRBJ1-5; maybe TRBD1 (6 bases). CDR3 length: 13 residues. Trimming stripped 9 bases from V and 1 base from J, with 10 bases between. CDR1 is ENHRY, CDR2 SYGVKD, per germline. CDR3 amino acids: CAIQGGSNQPQHF. The DNA of the CDR3 is TGTGCCATACAGGGAGGGAGCAATCAGCCCCAGCATTTT.

The rearrangement uses TRBV6-5 and TRBJ1-4; TRBD1 aligns across 9 bases. Losses at the gene ends were 6 bases for V and 6 bases for J; bases not matched to a gene: 8. Germline CDR1 reads MNHEY; CDR2 reads SVGAGI. The CDR3 is made up of 15 amino acids. Here the CDR3 DNA reads TGTGCCAGCAGAAACCCCCGGACAGGGGATGAAAAACTGTTTTTT. The encoded protein is CASRNPRTGDEKLFF.

This clone occurred once. CDR3 protein: CASSSGGVTGELFF. In DNA, the CDR3 is TGTGCCAGCAGCTCCGGAGGGGTCACCGGGGAGCTGTTTTTT. This sequence joins TRBV7-9 and TRBJ2-2; the D gene is possibly TRBD2 (6 bases). The V end was cut by 4 bases, the J end by 4 bases, with 10 bases between. The CDR3 is 14 residues long. Germline V gene sequence: CDR1 SEHNR, CDR2 FQNEAQ (reference sequence).

The J gene is TRBJ2-1, the V gene TRBV6-6, with D tentatively TRBD1 or TRBD2 (6 bases each). Trimming stripped 6 bases from V and 0 bases from J, with 12 bases between. The CDR3 sequence is 15 residues long. Germline lookup yields CDR1 MNHNY and CDR2 SVGAGI (reference sequence). For the CDR3, the DNA is TGTGCCAGCAGACCAGAGGGGGGCTCCTACAATGAGCAGTTCTTC. Translation: CASRPEGGSYNEQFF.

V and J are TRBV6-2 or TRBV6-3 and TRBJ1-2; D not certain. CDR3 length: 17 amino acids. Germline CDR1 and CDR2: MNHEY and SVGEGT. V was cut by 3 bases and J by 7 bases, with 24 bases left in between. CDR3 sequence (DNA): TGTGCCAGCAGTTATCTGTTCCAGATTGGATACCCTCTTGGCTACACCTTC. This codes for CASSYLFQIGYPLGYTF.

The chain combines TRBV7-3 with TRBJ2-1; no definite D call. Trimming took off 3 bases at V and 2 bases at J, with 11 bases between the two ends. CDR3 length equals 15 residues. The germline CDR1 and CDR2 sequences are SGHTA and FQGTGA. CDR3 DNA sequence: TGTGCCAGCAGCTTTACTCACCTGGCCTACAATGAGCAGTTCTTC. Its protein product is CASSFTHLAYNEQFF.

The gene calls are TRBV5-1 and TRBJ2-3; D possibly corresponds to TRBD2 (5 bases). The V gene's germline CDR1 is SGHRS and CDR2 YFSETQ. Trimming left V 1 base short and J 6 bases short, with 18 bases between. The CDR3 consists of 16 residues. CDR3 sequence: CASSLFGAARGDTQYF. CDR3 coding DNA: TGCGCCAGCAGCTTGTTCGGTGCGGCCCGAGGGGATACGCAGTATTTT.

The chain uses TRBV30 and TRBJ2-1; 16 bases align to TRBD2. V dropped 3 bases and J dropped 0; count of bases not matched to a gene: 8. Germline lookup yields CDR1 GTSNPN and CDR2 SVGIG (reference sequence). The CDR3 length is 19 residues. As DNA, the CDR3 is TGTGCCTGGAGCCCGGGGGGACTAGCGGGAGGGGTCTCCTACAATGAGCAGTTCTTC. This encodes CAWSPGGLAGGVSYNEQFF.

The chain links TRBV24-1 to TRBJ2-1; 7 nucleotides align to TRBD2. The CDR3 has 14 amino acids. Germline loops: CDR1 KGHDR, CDR2 SFDVKD. After removal of 5 bases from V and 11 bases from J, the junction contained 11 bases not matched to a gene. CDR3 coding DNA: TGTGCCACCAGTGCAGCTAAGGGAGGGTCTCAGCAGTTCTTC. This encodes CATSAAKGGSQQFF.

This clone appeared once. The J gene is TRBJ1-3, the V gene TRBV5-6, with D hard to call. V was pared by 3 bases and J by 2 bases, with 9 bases between. CDR3 size: 14 residues. Looked up from germline, CDR1 is SGHDT and CDR2 is YYEEEE. CDR3 bases: TGTGCCAGCAGCTGGAGGATGGCTGGAAACACCATATATTTT. This codes for CASSWRMAGNTIYF.

J is TRBJ1-1 and V is TRBV29-1, with unresolved D. The CDR3 has 13 amino acids. Between the trimmed V and J ends, which lost 3 bases and 3 bases, there was a span of 11 bases. The germline V gene encodes CDR1 SQVTM and CDR2 ANQGSEA. The CDR3 here is CSVERVLDTEAFF. The CDR3 DNA reads TGCAGCGTTGAGAGGGTGCTAGACACTGAAGCTTTCTTT.